This TCR beta chain was identified during a study of blood T cells in healthy people across ages. Broader study findings: Any conclusive comparison of naive versus antigen-experienced cells was prevented by using unsorted PBMCs.

Next came a second PCR, run for about 6 to 12 cycles, which used a sample-barcoded 5' primer along with a J-beta primer mix. TCRdb ran MiXCR on the 5' RACE reads and lists one entry per CDR3 protein. The sample lists about 640,000 distinct CDR3 sequences; 45% to 65% were seen once. A remark on this clonotype: Its antigen is as yet unknown.

The CDR3 runs to 13 residues. V was clipped by 5 bases and J by 9 bases, with 16 bases between them. Germline V CDR1 and CDR2: SGHAT, FQDESV (reference sequence). This TCR was recovered from a man between 60 and 75 years old in good health. The sequenced material came from blood. V gene TRBV11-1 combines with J gene TRBJ2-5; the D is unclear. DNA of the CDR3: TGTGCCAGCAGCGTTCGAAGCAATCAGCCCCAGTACTTC. This codes for CASSVRSNQPQYF. The whole variable domain, remainder taken from reference TRBV11-1 and TRBJ2-5, is EAEVAQSPRYKITEKSQAVAFWCDPISGHATLYWYRQILGQGPELLVQFQDESVVDDSQLPKDRFSAERLKGVDSTLKIQPAELGDSAMYLCASSVRSNQPQYFGPGTRLLVL.